This is a list of T cell receptor beta chains from one sample in a study of low-dose radiotherapy and immunotherapy resistance in tumors. TCRdb re-derived calls from the reads in MiXCR, one entry per CDR3 protein. Among about 39,000 distinct CDR3 sequences listed, around 30% were seen once. The material sequenced was PBMCs, taken before treatment. The receptors stem from a male donor with gallbladder cancer. CDR3s include the opening cysteine and the closing phenylalanine or tryptophan. A D gene is named only where the DNA matches it firmly. Clone size is not always given. Where it is, it says once, few, many or a class for expanded clones.

V gene	clone size	D gene	J gene	CDR3 length	CDR3 protein	CDR3 DNA
TRBV3-1	many	TRBD1	TRBJ1-2	13	CASTPGQGLGYTF	TGTGCCAGCACCCCGGGACAGGGACTCGGCTACACCTTC
TRBV6-1	NA	NA	TRBJ1-3	17	CASSPDILPSTGNTIYF	TGTGCCAGCAGCCCTGACATCCTCCCCTCTACTGGAAACACCATATATTTT
TRBV6-6	few	NA	TRBJ2-7	15	CASSYVQDRQYEQYF	TGTGCCAGCAGTTACGTTCAAGACAGACAGTACGAGCAGTACTTC
TRBV9	NA	NA	TRBJ2-2	14	CASSVVGVPGELFF	TGTGCCAGCAGCGTAGTCGGGGTCCCCGGGGAGCTGTTTTTT
TRBV19	NA	NA	TRBJ1-5	19	CASSPRGTRWEYSNQPQHF	TGTGCCAGTAGTCCGCGAGGGACAAGATGGGAGTATAGCAATCAGCCCCAGCATTTT
TRBV19	NA	NA	TRBJ2-2	14	CASRPGQSTGELFF	TGTGCCAGTAGACCGGGACAATCCACCGGGGAGCTGTTTTTT
TRBV12-3/TRBV12-4	many	NA	TRBJ2-6	14	CASSENSGANVLTF	TGTGCCAGCAGCGAAAACTCTGGGGCCAACGTCCTGACTTTC
TRBV5-4	NA	TRBD2	TRBJ2-3	16	CASSLDLAGGTDTQYF	TGTGCGAGCAGCTTGGATCTAGCGGGAGGTACAGATACGCAGTATTTT
TRBV5-1	NA	TRBD1	TRBJ2-5	15	CASSWAGGDQETQYF	TGCGCCAGCAGCTGGGCAGGGGGAGATCAAGAGACCCAGTACTTC
TRBV20-1	few	TRBD1	TRBJ2-3	15	CSARITGASTDTQYF	TGCAGTGCTAGGATAACAGGGGCCAGCACAGATACGCAGTATTTT